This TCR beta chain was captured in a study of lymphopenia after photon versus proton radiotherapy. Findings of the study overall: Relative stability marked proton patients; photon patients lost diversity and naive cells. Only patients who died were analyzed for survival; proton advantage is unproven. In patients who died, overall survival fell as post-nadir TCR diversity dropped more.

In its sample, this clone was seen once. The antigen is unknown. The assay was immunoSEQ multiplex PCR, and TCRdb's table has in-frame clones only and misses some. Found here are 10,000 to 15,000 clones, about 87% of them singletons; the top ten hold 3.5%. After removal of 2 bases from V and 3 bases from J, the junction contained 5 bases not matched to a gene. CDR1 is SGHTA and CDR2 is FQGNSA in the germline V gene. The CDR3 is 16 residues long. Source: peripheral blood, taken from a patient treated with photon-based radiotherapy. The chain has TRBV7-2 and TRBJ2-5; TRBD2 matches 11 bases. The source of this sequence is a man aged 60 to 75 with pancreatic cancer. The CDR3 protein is CASSLQASGGKETQYF. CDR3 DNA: TGTGCCAGCAGCTTACAGGCTAGCGGGGGGAAAGAGACCCAGTACTTC. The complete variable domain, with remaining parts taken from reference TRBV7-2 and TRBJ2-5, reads GAGVSQSPSNKVTEKGKDVELRCDPISGHTALYWYRQSLGQGLEFLIYFQGNSAPDKSGLPSDRFSAERTGGSVSTLTIQRTQQEDSAVYLCASSLQASGGKETQYFGPGTRLLVL.